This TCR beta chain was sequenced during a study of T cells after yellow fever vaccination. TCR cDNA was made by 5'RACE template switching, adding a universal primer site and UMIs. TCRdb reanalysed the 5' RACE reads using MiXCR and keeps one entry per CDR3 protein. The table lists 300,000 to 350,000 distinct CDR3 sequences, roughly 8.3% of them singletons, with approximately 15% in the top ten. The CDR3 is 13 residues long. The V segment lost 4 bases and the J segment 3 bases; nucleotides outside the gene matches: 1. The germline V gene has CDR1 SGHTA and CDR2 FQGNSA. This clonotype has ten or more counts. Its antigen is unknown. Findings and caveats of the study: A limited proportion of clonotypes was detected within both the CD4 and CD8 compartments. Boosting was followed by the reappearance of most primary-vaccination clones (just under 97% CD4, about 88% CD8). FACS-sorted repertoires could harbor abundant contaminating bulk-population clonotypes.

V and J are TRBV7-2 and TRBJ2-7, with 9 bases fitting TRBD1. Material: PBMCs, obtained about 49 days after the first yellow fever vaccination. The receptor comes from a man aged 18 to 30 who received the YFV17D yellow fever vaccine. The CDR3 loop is CASSWGQGYEQYF. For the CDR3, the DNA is TGTGCCAGCAGCTGGGGACAGGGCTACGAGCAGTACTTC. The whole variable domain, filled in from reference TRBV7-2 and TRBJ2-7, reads GAGVSQSPSNKVTEKGKDVELRCDPISGHTALYWYRQSLGQGLEFLIYFQGNSAPDKSGLPSDRFSAERTGGSVSTLTIQRTQQEDSAVYLCASSWGQGYEQYFGPGTRLTVT.